This entry is about one TCR beta chain. The antigen is not known. The sample comes from a study of shared clonotypes between healthy human individuals. Positive CCR7 selection of CD45RO-negative cells yielded the naive CD8 cells, and terminally differentiated effector memory CD45RA+ cells were excluded. Notes on the study in general: Sorted-subset sequencing, rarefaction showed, was incomplete despite large depth.

Several immunoSEQ 96-well plates shared each subset's DNA, each plate a replicate. Per the original methods: Quality scores were absent from the junction-only immunoSEQ sequences, so filtering differed. Measured with immunoSEQ multiplex PCR; TCRdb has only the in-frame clones, and not every one. V and J calls plus clone size are reproduced from that table; the DNA served to infer D and trimming. The sample has about 1,900,000 clones; over 85% are singletons. The junction had 3 bases not matched to a gene; V was cut back by 2 bases and J by 4 bases. The germline V gene has CDR1 ENHRY and CDR2 SYGVKD. The CDR3 covers 14 residues.

The chain is built from TRBV10-3 and TRBJ2-7, with 9 bases that match TRBD1. This clonotype was sampled from a man between 18 and 29 years old in good health. The specimen was naive CD8+ T cells sorted from blood. The CDR3 DNA sequence: TGTGCCATCAGTGAGAGGACAGGGGAATACGAGCAGTACTTC. This gives the protein CAISERTGEYEQYF.